This TCR beta chain derives from a study of blood T cell repertoires in COVID-19. Some clones are missing from TCRdb's copy, which holds only in-frame ones; the method was immunoSEQ multiplex PCR. The sample holds 180,000 or so clones, 70% to 90% seen once. V was clipped by 6 bases and J by 8 bases, with 14 bases between them. The CDR3 length is 13 residues. Germline-derived CDR1 and CDR2 are MNHEY and SMNVEV (reference sequence). The sequenced material came from peripheral blood. The J gene is TRBJ2-1, the V gene TRBV27; weak D call: TRBD1 (6 bases). This TCR came from a woman older than 75 with acute or convalescent COVID-19. CDR3 sequence reads: CASRATGFDEQFF. The DNA of the CDR3 is TGTGCCAGCAGGGCAACAGGGTTTGATGAGCAGTTCTTC.